This paragraph reports one TCR beta chain. The antigen is undetermined. CD4+CD45RO+CD25- cells were isolated as memory CD4+ T cells. TCRdb ran MiXCR on the 5' RACE reads and lists one entry per CDR3 protein. The table shows over 55,000 distinct CDR3 sequences, with 25% to 30% occurring only once. Study-level points and caveats: Tumor memory CD4+ T cell TCR gene usage was found to cluster with blood and lymph node memory CD4+ cells and with lymph node naive CD4+ cells. Whole repertoires were not studied in the larger cohort, only one V-J beta rearrangement.

Trimming shortened V by 1 base and J by 4 bases, and 13 bases separated the two germline ends. Germline V lookup: CDR1 SGHTA, CDR2 FQGNSA. The CDR3 consists of 15 residues. What was sequenced was tumor-infiltrating memory CD4+ T cells sorted from the breast tumor. This sample's subset: memory CD4+ T cells, CD4+CD45RO+CD25-. This receptor was identified in a female donor with breast cancer. V and J are TRBV7-2 and TRBJ1-1; D is uncertain. In nucleotides, the CDR3 is TGTGCCAGCAGCTTAGATCGGATGGCGAGCACTGAAGCTTTCTTT. Its translation is CASSLDRMASTEAFF.